The clone carrying this T cell receptor (beta chain) was detected once. Antigen: not known. Autoimmune disease history or systemic immunosuppression meant exclusion. This sample was included in a study of OX40 agonist ivuxolimab in advanced cancers. Study at large: Ivuxolimab was delivered to patients intravenously every 2 weeks at doses spanning 0.01 to 10 mg/kg. Patients undergoing dose escalation presented with hepatocellular carcinoma, melanoma, renal cell or head and neck cancer. Broader study findings: Expanded peripheral T-cell antigen specificity went undetermined.

The CDR3 is made up of 18 amino acids. V shed 0 bases and J 2 bases; nucleotides not matched to a gene: 12. Per germline, CDR1 LGHNA and CDR2 YSLEER. Profiling relied on immunoSEQ multiplex PCR, and the TCRdb table lists in-frame clones only, not all of them. The data contain about 49,000 clones, just under 95% of them singletons. Specimen: CD4+ or CD8+ T cells sorted from blood, collected in a trial of the OX40 agonist ivuxolimab. This sequence was found in an adult with an advanced solid tumor such as melanoma, head and neck, liver or kidney cancer. V and J are TRBV4-3 and TRBJ2-7; 8 bases align to TRBD2. CDR3: CASSQEIAGLADAYEQYF. CDR3 coding DNA: TGCGCCAGCAGCCAAGAGATCGCCGGACTAGCAGACGCCTACGAGCAGTACTTC.